This TCR beta chain was sequenced for a study of radiotherapy plus CTLA-4 blockade in lung cancer. Study information: The study recorded objective responses in roughly 20% of patients and disease control in 31%. Study findings and constraints: Tumor-derived TCR clones expanded in blood after radiotherapy plus ipilimumab.

The study gave focal radiation plus ipilimumab CTLA-4 blockade to patients with chemo-refractory metastatic non-small-cell lung cancer. Remarks on this clone: The antigen is not known.

The CDR3 sequence is 14 residues long. The germline gives CDR1 SGHRS, CDR2 YFSETQ. Trimming removed 0 bases from V and 2 bases from J, with 9 bases in between. Clones were read by immunoSEQ multiplex PCR, and TCRdb kept only the in-frame ones, dropping some. The table lists over 100,000 clones, roughly four fifths of them singletons. The sequence came from a human donor with non-small cell lung cancer that progressed on radiotherapy plus ipilimumab. Some clones in this sample may be carry-over from other donors' samples. J is TRBJ2-7 and V is TRBV5-1; D gene unclear. The specimen was peripheral blood, collected from a patient treated with radiotherapy plus ipilimumab. The CDR3 is CASSLVQATYEQYF. CDR3 DNA sequence: TGCGCCAGCAGCTTGGTCCAGGCCACCTACGAGCAGTACTTC.